This TCR beta chain was sequenced for a study of OX40 agonist ivuxolimab in advanced cancers. Generated by immunoSEQ multiplex PCR, the TCRdb table keeps only in-frame clones and is missing some. The table shows 65,000 or so clones, with 84% occurring only once. Germline V lookup: CDR1 SGHNT, CDR2 YYREEE (reference sequence). The CDR3 loop spans 14 amino acids. The V and J ends lost 1 base and 2 bases respectively, with 7 bases between them. Sequences were derived from CD4+ or CD8+ T cells sorted from blood, sampled in a trial of the OX40 agonist ivuxolimab. V is TRBV5-4 and J is TRBJ1-3, with D perhaps TRBD1 (5 bases). This clonotype was obtained from an adult with an advanced solid tumor such as melanoma, head and neck, liver or kidney cancer. The CDR3 sequence: CASSLPGAGNTIYF. CDR3 in DNA: TGTGCCAGCAGCTTGCCGGGGGCTGGAAACACCATATATTTT.